This T cell receptor beta chain comes out of a study of blood T cell repertoires in COVID-19. Study summary: Some COVID-19 samples were acute and others convalescent; all came from the United States, Italy and Spain.

CDR1 is SGHVS and CDR2 is FQNEAQ in the germline V gene. The CDR3 contains 16 residues. J lost 7 bases, V lost 1 base, and 8 bases had no gene match. The data were produced by immunoSEQ multiplex PCR, yet TCRdb's version contains in-frame clones alone and is incomplete. The data contain about 43,000 clones, roughly 90% of them singletons. The specimen was peripheral blood. The chain uses TRBV7-8 and TRBJ1-5, with 9 bases fitting TRBD1. The sequence was collected from a woman older than 75 with active COVID-19. In DNA form, the CDR3 reads TGTGCCAGCAGCTTAGAGCGGGGGACAGGGTGGCAGCCCCAGCATTTT. It is translated as CASSLERGTGWQPQHF.